This T cell receptor beta chain was sequenced during a study of T-cell memory formation after mild COVID-19. The CDR3 has 12 amino acids. Germline CDR1 DFQATT, CDR2 SNEGSKA (reference sequence). Trimming took off 4 bases at V and 7 bases at J, with 14 bases between the two ends. A word on this clonotype: Its antigen is undetermined.

Study outcomes and limitations: Later expanders leaned CD4+, whereas clones that contracted between day 15 and 85 were balanced CD4/CD8.

5'RACE with constant-segment primers yielded barcoded, UMI-tagged TCR alpha and TCR beta cDNA libraries. TCRdb reprocessed the 5' RACE reads via MiXCR and lists one record per CDR3 protein. This table has roughly 600,000 distinct CDR3 sequences, roughly 18% appearing once. Sequenced: PBMCs or a T cell subset sorted from them (not recorded which). The V call is TRBV20-1, the J call TRBJ2-7; D is uncertain. The sequence derives from an adult woman who had mild COVID-19 (a few samples of this study predate the infection). Cell type and time point are not known. As DNA, the CDR3 is TGCAGTGCTAATTTTCCCGGAAGGGAGCAGTACTTC. It translates to CSANFPGREQYF.